These T cell receptor beta chains were read from a single sample in a study of cytomegalovirus exposure and HLA in healthy donors. Clones were sequenced by immunoSEQ multiplex PCR, and TCRdb holds only the in-frame ones, with some missing. This table holds roughly 160,000 clones, about 85% found once. The sample consisted of PBMCs. These receptors originate from a man between 25 and 39 years old in good health and CMV-seropositive. Both conserved end residues are part of each CDR3. D genes are given only for firm matches. The listing skips clone size in some rows; elsewhere it reads once, few, many or a size class.

CDR3nt,CDR3aa,abundance,j_gene,v_gene,d_gene
TGTGCCTGGAGTGTAAGGGGGGGAGGCGAGCAGTACTTC,CAWSVRGGGEQYF,-,TRBJ2-7,TRBV30,-
TGCGCCAGCAGCACAGGGGCCACAGATACGCAGTATTTT,CASSTGATDTQYF,-,TRBJ2-3,TRBV5-1,TRBD1
TGTGCCAGCTCACCAAGTGGCCTAGCGGGAGGGATTGAGCAGTTCTTC,CASSPSGLAGGIEQFF,few,TRBJ2-1,TRBV18,TRBD2
TGTGCCAGTAGTAGGGACTGGGCCAAAAACATTCAGTACTTC,CASSRDWAKNIQYF,-,TRBJ2-4,TRBV19,-
TGTGCCAGCAGCCCTAGCGGGCGGCCCTCCTACAATGAGCAGTTCTTC,CASSPSGRPSYNEQFF,-,TRBJ2-1,TRBV9,TRBD2
TGTGCCAGTGGCTTGGGGGCGGGCAATCAGCCCCAGCATTTT,CASGLGAGNQPQHF,-,TRBJ1-5,TRBV19,-
TGTGCCAGCAGCGGCCAGGGGCCCACGTCTAGCACAGATACGCAGTATTTT,CASSGQGPTSSTDTQYF,-,TRBJ2-3,TRBV7-3,-
TGTGCCAGCAGTGCCCTGAGGACTAGCGGGAGCGCAGATACGCAGTATTTT,CASSALRTSGSADTQYF,-,TRBJ2-3,TRBV27,TRBD2
TGTGCCAGCAGGTTGGAGGGAACGAACACCGGGGAGCTGTTTTTT,CASRLEGTNTGELFF,-,TRBJ2-2,TRBV2,-
TGCGCCAGCAGCTTCGGGACTAGCGGGGGCAATGAGCAGTTCTTC,CASSFGTSGGNEQFF,-,TRBJ2-1,TRBV4-3,TRBD2
TGTGCCAGTACCCCCGGGGAGTACTATGGCTACACCTTC,CASTPGEYYGYTF,-,TRBJ1-2,TRBV19,-
TGCGCCAGCAGCCCGGGAGCGGGCACTGAAGCTTTCTTT,CASSPGAGTEAFF,-,TRBJ1-1,TRBV4-1,-
TGTTCCAGCAGCTTAGTAAGCAAGTTCTACGAGCAGTACTTC,CSSSLVSKFYEQYF,-,TRBJ2-7,TRBV7-9,-
TGTGCCAGCTCCCCCCGGGGCCCGGAGGGGCATCAGCCCCAGCATTTT,CASSPRGPEGHQPQHF,-,TRBJ1-5,TRBV28,-
TGTGCCAGCAGTCCAACAAGGAGCTCCTATAATTCACCCCTCCACTTT,CASSPTRSSYNSPLHF,-,TRBJ1-6,TRBV27,-
TGTGCCAGCAGCTTCGCCAGGGATCAGCCCCAGCATTTT,CASSFARDQPQHF,few,TRBJ1-5,TRBV7-2,-
TGTGCCAGCAGCCTCCCCGGGGGATTTTGGGCAGATACGCAGTATTTT,CASSLPGGFWADTQYF,-,TRBJ2-3,TRBV7-2,-
TGTTCCAGCAGCAAAAGGGGAGAGACCCAGTACTTC,CSSSKRGETQYF,-,TRBJ2-5,TRBV7-9,-
TGCGCCAGCAGCGCCGACCCGGGGAATGAGCAGTTCTTC,CASSADPGNEQFF,-,TRBJ2-1,TRBV5-1,-
TGTGCCAGCAGGATTAGCGGTTACAATGAGCAGTTCTTC,CASRISGYNEQFF,-,TRBJ2-1,TRBV27,-
TGCGCCAGTAGCCAATTAACGGGCAATCAGCCCCAGCATTTT,CASSQLTGNQPQHF,-,TRBJ1-5,TRBV4-1,-
TGCAGCGCCGTAGACACTGAAGCTTTCTTT,CSAVDTEAFF,-,TRBJ1-1,TRBV29-1,-
TGTGCCAGCAGCCAGCCCGGGACAGAGAGCTCCTACGAGCAGTACTTC,CASSQPGTESSYEQYF,-,TRBJ2-7,TRBV11-3,TRBD1
TGTGCCAGCAGCTTGGGACCACCGGGACTCACGTTCTACGAGCAGTACTTC,CASSLGPPGLTFYEQYF,-,TRBJ2-7,TRBV11-2,-
TGTGCCAGCAGTTACTCTAGCGGTGTCTCCTACGAGCAGTACTTC,CASSYSSGVSYEQYF,-,TRBJ2-7,TRBV6-5,-
TGTGCCAGCAGGCGGGGGGCCAAAAACATTCAGTACTTC,CASRRGAKNIQYF,-,TRBJ2-4,TRBV6-1,TRBD2
TGTGCCAGCAGCGGTGGACAGGGCTATGGCTACACCTTC,CASSGGQGYGYTF,-,TRBJ1-2,TRBV9,TRBD1
TGTGCCAGCAGCTTAGCATATACCGGACTGCGTGAAGAGACCCAGTACTTC,CASSLAYTGLREETQYF,-,TRBJ2-5,TRBV7-2,-
TGTGCCAGCAGCGTAGACGCTCGGAGGGCCGATGAGCAGTTCTTC,CASSVDARRADEQFF,-,TRBJ2-1,TRBV9,-
TGTGCCAGCAGCCCCCAGCAGGCAGATACGCAGTATTTT,CASSPQQADTQYF,-,TRBJ2-3,TRBV11-2,-
TGTGCCAGCAGCCTGAGCGGGAGGGTTAACAATGAGCAGTTCTTC,CASSLSGRVNNEQFF,-,TRBJ2-1,TRBV7-8,TRBD2
TGCAGCGTTAGAACGTCCGGGAGATCGAAGGAGACCCAGTACTTC,CSVRTSGRSKETQYF,-,TRBJ2-5,TRBV29-1,-
TGTGCCAGCAGTGAAGGGACTAGCCGTTCGAAGACCCAGTACTTC,CASSEGTSRSKTQYF,few,TRBJ2-5,TRBV6-1,TRBD2
TGCGCCAGCAGCCAAGATTACGGGAGGACAGATACGCAGTATTTT,CASSQDYGRTDTQYF,-,TRBJ2-3,TRBV4-3,TRBD2
TGTGCCAGCTCACCCCGACAGGGCAGAACTGGAAACACCATATATTTT,CASSPRQGRTGNTIYF,once,TRBJ1-3,TRBV18,TRBD1
TGTGCCAGTAGTATCTCCCCGGTTCAGCCCCAGCATTTT,CASSISPVQPQHF,-,TRBJ1-5,TRBV19,-